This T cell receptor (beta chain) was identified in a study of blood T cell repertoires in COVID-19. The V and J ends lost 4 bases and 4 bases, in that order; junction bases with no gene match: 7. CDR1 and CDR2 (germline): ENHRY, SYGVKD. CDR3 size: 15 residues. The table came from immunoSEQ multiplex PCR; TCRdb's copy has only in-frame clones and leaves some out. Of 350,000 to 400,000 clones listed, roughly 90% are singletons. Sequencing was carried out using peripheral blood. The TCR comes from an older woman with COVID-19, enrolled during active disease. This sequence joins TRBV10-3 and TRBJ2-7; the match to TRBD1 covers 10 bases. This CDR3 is CAISASEGQGYEQYF. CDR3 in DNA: TGTGCCATCAGTGCCTCCGAGGGACAGGGGTACGAGCAGTACTTC.